Reported below is one T cell receptor (beta chain). The assay was immunoSEQ multiplex PCR, and TCRdb's table has in-frame clones only and misses some. The table shows around 3,500 clones, with roughly 79% occurring only once. These data come from a study of brain metastases from non-small cell lung cancer. V dropped 4 bases and J dropped 2 bases, with 15 bases sitting between them. This CDR3 comprises 15 residues. Germline V gene lookup returns CDR1 SEHNR and CDR2 FQNEAQ (reference sequence). Sequencing was done on a sample of primary lung tumor tissue. The clonotype was recovered from a donor at least 40 years old with non-small cell lung cancer. The chain carries TRBV7-9 and TRBJ2-7, with TRBD1 as a possible D gene (6 bases). CDR3 in amino acids: CASSSWDKTTYEQYF. As DNA, the CDR3 is TGTGCCAGCAGCTCCTGGGACAAGACAACCTACGAGCAGTACTTC.